The 30 T cell receptor beta chains below come from one sample, sequenced in a study of T cell responses to AZD1222 COVID-19 vaccine. The repertoire was sequenced with immunoSEQ multiplex PCR; TCRdb's copy has only in-frame clones and lacks some. The sample has about 57,000 clones; 75% to 90% are singletons. The specimen was peripheral blood, collected on day 0 of AZD1222 vaccination. The source of these receptors is an adult in good health.

This clone appeared a single time. The CDR3 DNA follows: TGTGCCAGCTCACCACCGGGGAGCGGCTGGTTGGAGACCCAGTACTTC. It encodes CASSPPGSGWLETQYF. V gene TRBV18 combines with J gene TRBJ2-5; maybe TRBD2 (5 bases). The CDR3 contains 16 residues. The ends were cut back, 0 bases at V and 5 bases at J, with 16 bases in the middle. CDR1 and CDR2 from the germline V gene are KGHSH and LQKENI. Full variable domain (remainder filled in from reference TRBV18 and TRBJ2-5): NAGVMQNPRHLVRRRGQEARLRCSPMKGHSHVYWYRQLPEEGLKFMVYLQKENIIDESGMPKERFSAEFPKEGPSILRIQQVVRGDSAAYFCASSPPGSGWLETQYFGPGTRLLVL.

The chain joins TRBV12-3 or TRBV12-4 to TRBJ1-5; the D gene is possibly TRBD1 (5 bases). The ends were cut back, 2 bases at V and 7 bases at J, with 9 bases in the middle. The CDR3 length is 13 residues. As DNA, the CDR3 is TGTGCCAGCAGTTTATCGGGGGGACAGCCCCAGCATTTT. Protein: CASSLSGGQPQHF.

The chain uses TRBV2 and TRBJ2-7; weak D call: TRBD2 (6 bases). This CDR3 region has 15 residues. V gave up 0 bases and J gave up 3 bases, with 12 bases separating them. Germline assignment: CDR1 SNHLY and CDR2 FYNNEI. CDR3 bases: TGTGCCAGCAGTGAAGCGCTTGCGGGGCGCTACGAGCAGTACTTC. Protein product: CASSEALAGRYEQYF. The whole variable domain, filled in from reference TRBV2 and TRBJ2-7, reads EPEVTQTPSHQVTQMGQEVILRCVPISNHLYFYWYRQILGQKVEFLVSFYNNEISEKSEIFDDQFSVERPDGSNFTLKIRSTKLEDSAMYFCASSEALAGRYEQYFGPGTRLTVT.

The chain recombines TRBV9 with TRBJ2-1; D remains unclear. V shed 1 base and J shed 5 bases, with 16 bases lying between them. Germline CDR1 SGDLS, CDR2 YYNGEE. The CDR3 runs 16 residues. The CDR3 region is CASSVTITWAHNEQFF. Written as DNA, the CDR3 is TGTGCCAGCAGCGTAACAATCACCTGGGCCCACAATGAGCAGTTCTTC.

With respect to this clone: One junction end disagrees with the germline gene, perhaps due to a read error. This chain joins TRBV7-7 and TRBJ2-1; D perhaps matches TRBD2 (6 bases). Per germline, CDR1 SSHAT and CDR2 FNYEAQ (reference sequence). The CDR3 is made up of 14 amino acids. In DNA, the CDR3 is TGTGCTAGCAGCACTTTGGGGGGAGTCAATGAGCAGTTCTTC. Residues: CASSTLGGVNEQFF. The full variable domain, completed using reference TRBV7-7 and TRBJ2-1, is GAGVSQSPRYKVTKRGQDVTLRCDPISSHATLYWYQQALGQGPEFLTYFNYEAQPDKSGLPSDRFSAERPEGSISTLTIQRTEQRDSAMYRCASSTLGGVNEQFFGPGTRLTVL.

The chain couples TRBV9 to TRBJ2-2; D might be TRBD1 (6 bases). V lost 2 bases, J lost 0 bases, and 11 bases lay in between. Germline V gene lookup returns CDR1 SGDLS and CDR2 YYNGEE. The CDR3 totals 16 residues. The CDR3 DNA sequence: TGTGCCAGCAGCGTCCTCCCAGGGGCGAACACCGGGGAGCTGTTTTTT. Protein product: CASSVLPGANTGELFF.

V gene TRBV24-1 combines with J gene TRBJ1-1; D gene unclear. V was shortened by 5 bases and J by 2 bases, with 8 bases between the two germline ends. The CDR3 is made up of 13 amino acids. CDR1 is KGHDR and CDR2 is SFDVKD in the germline V gene. The CDR3 sequence: CATSVDGNTEAFF. The CDR3 coding sequence is TGTGCCACCAGTGTTGACGGTAACACTGAAGCTTTCTTT.

The chain links TRBV28 to TRBJ2-7; tentatively, D is TRBD2 (5 bases). CDR3 length equals 13 residues. The germline V gene has CDR1 MDHEN and CDR2 SYDVKM. V shed 6 bases and J shed 3 bases, with 12 bases lying between them. The CDR3 protein is CASREEPLYEQYF. CDR3 nucleotide sequence: TGTGCCAGCAGGGAGGAGCCCCTCTACGAGCAGTACTTC. Full variable domain (remainder filled in from reference TRBV28 and TRBJ2-7): DVKVTQSSRYLVKRTGEKVFLECVQDMDHENMFWYRQDPGLGLRLIYFSYDVKMKEKGDIPEGYSVSREKKERFSLILESASTNQTSMYLCASREEPLYEQYFGPGTRLTVT.

The J gene is TRBJ1-1, the V gene TRBV4-3; possible D gene TRBD1, 6 bases. Germline V lookup: CDR1 LGHNA, CDR2 YSLEER. V was cut by 0 bases and J by 4 bases, with 15 bases left in between. CDR3 length: 16 amino acids. The CDR3 sequence: CASSQDLQGGVTEAFF. CDR3 in DNA: TGCGCCAGCAGCCAAGACCTACAGGGAGGAGTCACTGAAGCTTTCTTT.

This clone was seen just once. This sequence joins TRBV7-2 and TRBJ2-1, with 12 bases aligning to TRBD2. The junction had 11 bases not matched to a gene; V was cut back by 5 bases and J by 0 bases. CDR1 is SGHTA and CDR2 is FQGNSA in the germline V gene. CDR3 length equals 19 residues. The CDR3 DNA reads as TGTGCCAGCAGCCCCTCGGGACTAGCGGGCCCCAGCTCCTACAATGAGCAGTTCTTC. This translates into CASSPSGLAGPSSYNEQFF.

The J gene is TRBJ1-3, the V gene TRBV28; the D is unclear. V was clipped by 6 bases and J by 6 bases, with 9 bases between them. The CDR3 is 12 amino acids. Germline CDR1 MDHEN, CDR2 SYDVKM. CDR3: CASSPPQNTIYF. The CDR3 nucleotides are TGTGCCAGCAGCCCGCCCCAAAACACCATATATTTT.

The CDR3 reads CASSFSLGTRSYEQYF. The DNA of the CDR3 is TGTGCCAGCAGTTTTAGCCTAGGGACGCGTTCCTACGAGCAGTACTTC. The rearrangement uses TRBV27 and TRBJ2-7, with D possibly called TRBD1 or TRBD2 (5 bases each). This CDR3 spans 16 amino acids. CDR1 is MNHEY and CDR2 is SMNVEV in the germline V gene (reference sequence). The V and J ends lost 3 bases and 1 base respectively, with 16 bases between them.

This clone was counted only a few times. CDR3 residues: CASSDKSMNTEAFF. The CDR3 coding sequence is TGTGCCAGCAGTGATAAGTCCATGAACACTGAAGCTTTCTTT. The chain is built from TRBV25-1 and TRBJ1-1, with unresolved D. Germline CDR1 reads MGHDK; CDR2 reads SYGVNS. The CDR3 consists of 14 residues. Trimming took 3 bases from V and 0 from J, leaving 8 bases between them.

The DNA of the CDR3 is TGTGCCAGCAGCACACCTCTGGAGGGGGCGCACGGAAACACCATATATTTT. This codes for CASSTPLEGAHGNTIYF. The rearrangement links TRBV7-8 to TRBJ1-3; 7 nucleotides align to TRBD1. Germline CDR1 is SGHVS and CDR2 is FQNEAQ. J gave up 4 bases and V 5 bases, and 14 bases lay outside the gene matches. There are 17 residues in the CDR3.

This chain joins TRBV19 and TRBJ2-7; 7 bases are shared with TRBD1. Germline CDR1 reads LNHDA; CDR2 reads SQIVND (reference sequence). V trimming: 4 bases; J trimming: 2 bases; junction bases outside the gene matches: 8. This CDR3 is 15 amino acids long. The CDR3, as DNA: TGTGCCAGTAGTAAAACCGGACAGGAGCCCTACGAGCAGTACTTC. Translating gives CASSKTGQEPYEQYF.

The chain couples TRBV3-1 (or the pseudogene TRBV3-2) to TRBJ2-1; D is unresolved. The V gene lost 0 bases and the J gene lost 4 bases, with 4 bases spanning the gap. CDR1 is LGHDT and CDR2 is YNNKEL in the germline V gene (reference sequence). This CDR3 spans 13 amino acids. The CDR3 loop is CASSQDQYNEQFF. The DNA for the CDR3 is TGTGCCAGCAGCCAAGACCAATACAATGAGCAGTTCTTC.

V is TRBV9 and J is TRBJ2-1, with D unresolved. V lost 0 bases and J 7 bases, leaving 17 bases between the germline ends. Germline loops: CDR1 SGDLS, CDR2 YYNGEE. CDR3 length equals 16 residues. The CDR3 DNA sequence: TGTGCCAGCAGCGTAGTTGGCTCCGCCGGTGGGAATGAGCAGTTCTTC. Protein: CASSVVGSAGGNEQFF.

This chain joins TRBV4-2 and TRBJ2-7; 7 bases match TRBD1. Germline trimming cut 0 bases from V and 4 bases from J; bases unmatched to any gene: 6. CDR1 is LGHNA, CDR2 YNFKEQ, per germline. CDR3 length: 15 amino acids. The CDR3 DNA reads TGTGCCAGCAGCCAAGAGGCCGGGACAGCATACGAGCAGTACTTC. Residues: CASSQEAGTAYEQYF.

The gene calls are TRBV19 and TRBJ1-3; D uncertain. V was trimmed by 5 bases and J by 8 bases, leaving 22 bases between them. Germline-derived CDR1 and CDR2 are LNHDA and SQIVND (reference sequence). The CDR3 is made up of 16 amino acids. The CDR3 DNA sequence: TGTGCCAGTAGTCTAAGTGGGCGGCCAAAAGGCGACACCATATATTTT. Amino acids: CASSLSGRPKGDTIYF.

This chain uses TRBV30 with TRBJ1-3; D possibly corresponds to TRBD1 (5 bases). Germline-derived CDR1 and CDR2 are GTSNPN and SVGIG (reference sequence). V lost 3 bases, J lost 7 bases, and 7 bases lay in between. This CDR3 comprises 11 residues. CDR3 protein: CAWSRGNTIYF. The CDR3 DNA is TGTGCCTGGAGCCGGGGCAACACCATATATTTT.

This rearrangement joins TRBV5-1 to TRBJ2-6; the D gene could be TRBD1 or TRBD2 (6 bases each). Germline CDR1 is SGHRS and CDR2 is YFSETQ. The CDR3 has 16 residues. V was trimmed by 4 bases and J by 4 bases, leaving 15 bases between them. CDR3 DNA sequence: TGCGCCAGCAGCCGGGGGCAGGGATCCGGGGCCAACGTCCTGACTTTC. As protein: CASSRGQGSGANVLTF.

Only a few counts were recorded for this clone. This chain's CDR3 is CASSEGGDYGYTF. CDR3 DNA sequence: TGTGCCAGCAGTGAAGGGGGGGACTATGGCTACACCTTC. The chain joins TRBV6-1 to TRBJ1-2, with TRBD1 as a possible D gene (5 bases). V gave up 1 base and J gave up 3 bases, with 6 bases separating them. Germline V lookup: CDR1 MNHNS, CDR2 SASEGT. This CDR3 is 13 amino acids long.

V and J are TRBV28 and TRBJ1-5; D unresolved. This CDR3 has 14 amino acids. V lost 2 bases, J lost 3 bases, and 8 bases lay in between. Germline CDR1 MDHEN, CDR2 SYDVKM. CDR3 bases: TGTGCCAGCAGTTTACAAGGATTCAATCAGCCCCAGCATTTT. This encodes CASSLQGFNQPQHF.

This clone was seen a few times. The chain has TRBV11-2 and TRBJ2-3; 14 bases map to TRBD2. Trimming at V came to 5 bases and at J to 4 bases, leaving 11 bases not matched to a gene. The germline CDR1 and CDR2 sequences are SGHAT and FQNNGV. The CDR3 spans 18 residues. CDR3 sequence: CASSLRTSGRILPDTQYF. The CDR3 DNA follows: TGTGCCAGCAGCCTTCGGACTAGCGGGAGGATCCTCCCAGATACGCAGTATTTT.

The V gene is TRBV11-2, the J gene TRBJ1-6; D is ambiguous. The V end was cut by 5 bases, the J end by 4 bases, with 9 bases between. The germline CDR1 and CDR2 sequences are SGHAT and FQNNGV. The CDR3 spans 14 residues. The chain's CDR3 is CASSAAGYNSPLHF. DNA for the CDR3: TGTGCCAGCAGCGCCGCGGGTTATAATTCACCCCTCCACTTT.

CDR3 loop: CATHGRNGPYEQYF. The DNA of the CDR3 is TGTGCCACCCATGGGCGGAACGGGCCCTACGAGCAGTACTTC. The rearrangement links TRBV28 to TRBJ2-7; unclear D gene. The CDR3 has 14 amino acids. Germline V lookup: CDR1 MDHEN, CDR2 SYDVKM. Trimming removed 10 bases at V and 2 bases at J, with 18 bases between.

This chain joins TRBV29-1 and TRBJ2-7; D may be TRBD1 or TRBD2 (7 bases each). The CDR3 extends over 13 amino acids. Germline V gene data show CDR1 as SQVTM and CDR2 as ANQGSEA. V was cut by 7 bases and J by 4 bases, with 17 bases left in between. Here the CDR3 DNA reads TGCAGCGCTGCGACAGGGAGGGCATACGAGCAGTACTTC. Protein product: CSAATGRAYEQYF.

This chain joins TRBV5-4 and TRBJ1-1, with D perhaps matching TRBD1 (6 bases). V was clipped by 2 bases and J by 0 bases, with 17 bases between them. The CDR3 is 17 amino acids. Germline V gene lookup returns CDR1 SGHNT and CDR2 YYREEE (reference sequence). CDR3 bases: TGTGCCAGCAGCTTTTTCCCCAGTCAGGGGATGAACACTGAAGCTTTCTTT. This encodes CASSFFPSQGMNTEAFF.

The CDR3 bases are TGTGCCAGCAGTTACGCGACGGGGGAGCTGTTTTTT. As protein: CASSYATGELFF. The rearrangement joins TRBV6-5 to TRBJ2-2; no clear D. Trimming took 2 bases from V and 8 from J, leaving 6 bases between them. CDR1 and CDR2 from the germline V gene are MNHEY and SVGAGI. The length of the CDR3 is 12 residues.

The chain uses TRBV21-1 and TRBJ1-1; the DNA was not compared with TRBD1, the D call given in the table. TRBV21-1 is noted as a pseudogene. There are 15 residues in the CDR3. The CDR3: CASSLQGRKNTEAFF. For the CDR3, the DNA is TGTGCCAGCAGCCTTCAGGGCAGGAAGAACACTGAAGCTTTCTTT.